In its sample, the clone carrying this T cell receptor beta chain was seen a few times. What it binds is unknown. A multiplex PCR was run with 60 Vbeta primers and 13 Jbeta primers. Some clones are missing from TCRdb's copy, which holds only in-frame ones; the method was immunoSEQ multiplex PCR. Of some 190,000 clones in the sample, about 80% are singletons; the top ten hold over 12%. The length of the CDR3 is 15 residues. The germline CDR1 and CDR2 sequences are MNHNY and SVGAGI (reference sequence). The V gene lost 6 bases and the J gene lost 2 bases, with 13 bases spanning the gap. The sample is drawn from a study of cytomegalovirus exposure and HLA in healthy donors. General study points: Testing in vitro showed a few CMV-associated chains specific for CMV antigens. Fewer N-insertions than the roughly 700-donor mean were reportedly shown by an Asian-associated ancestry cluster in a later analysis.

Sequencing was done on a sample of PBMCs. This chain connects TRBV6-6 to TRBJ1-4, with D perhaps matching TRBD1 (6 bases). The origin of this receptor is a woman aged 25 to 45 in good health and CMV-seropositive. The CDR3 coding sequence is TGTGCCAGCAGGGCCTGGGACACTACTAATGAAAAACTGTTTTTT. This encodes CASRAWDTTNEKLFF.